This TCR beta chain was observed in a study of neurological immune-mediated disorders. Study-wide findings and caveats: TCR-beta repertoires seemed private in all groups, with no expanded CDR3 amino acid sequences shared.

TCRdb reanalysed the 5' RACE reads using MiXCR and keeps one entry per CDR3 protein. The sample records tens of thousands of distinct CDR3 sequences, just over 2.5% being singletons. Many counts were recorded for this clonotype. The target antigen is unknown. The specimen sequenced was PBMCs. The sequence derives from a woman under 40 with multiple sclerosis.

The CDR3 DNA reads TGTGCCAGCAGATATACAGGGGGCAACTACAATGAGCAGTTCTTC. Amino acids: CASRYTGGNYNEQFF. The chain uses TRBV12-3 or TRBV12-4 and TRBJ2-1; 9 bases match TRBD1. This CDR3 has 15 amino acids. The V and J ends lost 6 bases and 3 bases, in that order; junction bases with no gene match: 6.